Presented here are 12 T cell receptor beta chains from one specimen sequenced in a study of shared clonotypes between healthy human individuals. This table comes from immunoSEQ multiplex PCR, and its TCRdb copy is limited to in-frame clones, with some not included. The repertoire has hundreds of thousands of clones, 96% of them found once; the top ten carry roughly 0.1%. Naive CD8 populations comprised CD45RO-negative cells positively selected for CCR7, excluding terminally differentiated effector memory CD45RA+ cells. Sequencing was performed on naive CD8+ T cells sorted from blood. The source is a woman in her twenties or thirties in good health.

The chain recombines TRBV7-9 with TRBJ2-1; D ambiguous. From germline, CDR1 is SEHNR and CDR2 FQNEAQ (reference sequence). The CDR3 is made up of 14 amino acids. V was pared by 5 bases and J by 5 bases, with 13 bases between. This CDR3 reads CASSLLKYHNEQFF. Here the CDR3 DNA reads TGTGCCAGCAGCCTACTGAAGTACCACAATGAGCAGTTCTTC.

In nucleotides, the CDR3 is TGCAGCGTTGATAGGACAGGAATGAACACTGAAGCTTTCTTT. Encoded protein: CSVDRTGMNTEAFF. This chain uses TRBV29-1 with TRBJ1-1, with TRBD1 identical over 7 bases. With 3 bases clipped from V and 0 bases from J, the junction kept 4 bases outside the gene matches. CDR3 length: 14 residues. Germline V gives CDR1 SQVTM, CDR2 ANQGSEA. Supplemented by reference TRBV29-1 and TRBJ1-1, the full variable domain reads SAVISQKPSRDICQRGTSLTIQCQVDSQVTMMFWYRQQPGQSLTLIATANQGSEATYESGFVIDKFPISRPNLTFSTLTVSNMSPEDSSIYLCSVDRTGMNTEAFFGQGTRLTVV.

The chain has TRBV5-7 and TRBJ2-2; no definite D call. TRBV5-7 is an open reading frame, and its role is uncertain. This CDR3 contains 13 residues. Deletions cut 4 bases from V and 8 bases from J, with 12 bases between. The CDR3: CASSTPREGELFF. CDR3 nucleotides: TGTGCCAGCAGCACCCCCCGCGAAGGGGAGCTGTTTTTT.

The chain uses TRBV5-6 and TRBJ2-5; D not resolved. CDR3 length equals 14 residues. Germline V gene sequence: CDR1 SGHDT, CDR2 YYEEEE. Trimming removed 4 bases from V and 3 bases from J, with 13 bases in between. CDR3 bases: TGTGCCAGCAGCGGGGATTTGAGTGAAGAGACCCAGTACTTC. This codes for CASSGDLSEETQYF.

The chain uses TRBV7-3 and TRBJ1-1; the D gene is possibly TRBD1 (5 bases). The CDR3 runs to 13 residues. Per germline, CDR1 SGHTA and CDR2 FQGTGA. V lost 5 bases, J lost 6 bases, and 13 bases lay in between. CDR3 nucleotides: TGTGCCAGCAGCCCAAAGAGGGACGCTGAAGCTTTCTTT. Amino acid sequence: CASSPKRDAEAFF.

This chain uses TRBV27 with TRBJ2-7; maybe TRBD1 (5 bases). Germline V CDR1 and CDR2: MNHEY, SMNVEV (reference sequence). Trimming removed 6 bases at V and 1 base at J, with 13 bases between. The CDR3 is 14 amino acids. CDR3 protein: CASRYVSGSYEQYF. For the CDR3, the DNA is TGTGCCAGCAGATATGTTTCAGGGTCCTACGAGCAGTACTTC.

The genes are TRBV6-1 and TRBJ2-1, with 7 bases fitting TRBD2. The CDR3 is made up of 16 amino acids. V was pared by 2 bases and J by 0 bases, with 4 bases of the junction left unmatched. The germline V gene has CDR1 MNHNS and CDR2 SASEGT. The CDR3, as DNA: TGTGCCAGCAGTGAATTCCGCGGGAGCTCCTACAATGAGCAGTTCTTC. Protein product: CASSEFRGSSYNEQFF.

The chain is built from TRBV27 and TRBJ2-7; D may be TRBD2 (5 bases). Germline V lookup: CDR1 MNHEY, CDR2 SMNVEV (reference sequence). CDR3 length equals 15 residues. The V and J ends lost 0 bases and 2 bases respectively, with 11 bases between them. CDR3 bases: TGTGCCAGCAGTTTATCGAGGGTGTTGACCTACGAGCAGTACTTC. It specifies CASSLSRVLTYEQYF.

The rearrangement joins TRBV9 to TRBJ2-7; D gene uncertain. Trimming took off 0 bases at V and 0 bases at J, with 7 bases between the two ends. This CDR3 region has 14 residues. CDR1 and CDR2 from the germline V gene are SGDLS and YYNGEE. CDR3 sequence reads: CASSVGPISYEQYF. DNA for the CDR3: TGTGCCAGCAGCGTAGGCCCGATCTCCTACGAGCAGTACTTC.

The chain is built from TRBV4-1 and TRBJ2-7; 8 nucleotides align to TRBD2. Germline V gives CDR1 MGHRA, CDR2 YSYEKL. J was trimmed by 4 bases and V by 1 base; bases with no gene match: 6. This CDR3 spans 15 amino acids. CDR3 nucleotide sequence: TGCGCCAGCAGCCAAGTCCCAGCGGGAGCTTACGAGCAGTACTTC. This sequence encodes CASSQVPAGAYEQYF.

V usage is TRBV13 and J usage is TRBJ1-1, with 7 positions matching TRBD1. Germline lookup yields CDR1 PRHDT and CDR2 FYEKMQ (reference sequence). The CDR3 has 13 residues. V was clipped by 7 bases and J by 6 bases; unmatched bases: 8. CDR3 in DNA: TGTGCCAGCACCAGGGGGACAGCCCCTGAAGCTTTCTTT. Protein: CASTRGTAPEAFF.

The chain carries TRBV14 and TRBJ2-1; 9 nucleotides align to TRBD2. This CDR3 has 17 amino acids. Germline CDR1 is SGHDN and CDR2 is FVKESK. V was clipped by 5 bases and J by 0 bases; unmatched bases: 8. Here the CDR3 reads CASSRTSVKSSYNEQFF. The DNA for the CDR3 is TGTGCCAGCAGCAGGACTAGCGTAAAGAGCTCCTACAATGAGCAGTTCTTC.